These 18 T cell receptor beta chains share one sample of origin, sequenced in a study of molecular identifiers for immune sequencing clone quantification. TCRdb reprocessed the PCR reads with MiXCR, giving one entry per CDR3 protein. Of about 640,000 distinct CDR3 sequences listed, 20% are singletons. Sequencing input: naive CD8+ T cells from blood, with Jurkat cell RNA spiked in. Subset denoted: FACS-sorted CD8+CD4-CCR7+CD45RA+ naive T cells. Receptors originate from a human donor in good health. Some libraries in this study had Jurkat cell RNA spiked in.

This clonotype was detected ten times or more. The gene calls are TRBV2 and TRBJ1-1; D gene ambiguous. Per the germline V gene, CDR1 is SNHLY and CDR2 is FYNNEI. The CDR3 runs to 17 residues. Trimming took 0 bases from V and 1 from J, leaving 15 bases between them. The CDR3 sequence is CASSEAGVADTNTEAFF. In nucleotides, the CDR3 is TGTGCCAGCAGTGAAGCTGGGGTGGCAGATACGAACACTGAAGCTTTCTTT.

This clonotype was seen a few times. V usage is TRBV12-3 or TRBV12-4 and J usage is TRBJ2-7; 9 positions match TRBD2. The CDR3 covers 16 residues. V shed 5 bases, J shed 1 base, and the junction held 9 bases outside the gene matches. Here the CDR3 reads CASSPRRREGSYEQYF. CDR3 DNA: TGTGCCAGCAGTCCCCGGAGGCGGGAGGGATCCTACGAGCAGTACTTC.

This clonotype was recorded at least ten times. The chain carries TRBV28 and TRBJ2-5; D not resolved. CDR1 and CDR2 from the germline V gene are MDHEN and SYDVKM. CDR3 size: 14 residues. The germline V and J ends were trimmed by 1 base and 2 bases, with 8 bases remaining between them. CDR3 region: CASSLSADQETQYF. In nucleotides, the CDR3 is TGTGCCAGCAGTTTATCTGCGGATCAAGAGACCCAGTACTTC.

The rearrangement links TRBV18 to TRBJ2-3; D call uncertain. The CDR3 consists of 16 residues. Trimming pared 0 bases from V and 0 bases from J, leaving 10 bases between. Germline V gene data show CDR1 as KGHSH and CDR2 as LQKENI. DNA of the CDR3: TGTGCCAGCTCACCACCGAAGACATTTAGCACAGATACGCAGTATTTT. Its translation: CASSPPKTFSTDTQYF.

This clonotype was observed a few times. The chain joins TRBV27 to TRBJ2-1; TRBD1 matches 10 bases. The CDR3 runs to 14 residues. Germline loops: CDR1 MNHEY, CDR2 SMNVEV (reference sequence). V dropped 7 bases and J dropped 4; count of bases not matched to a gene: 4. CDR3 in DNA: TGTGCCAGCATCGGGACAGGGGTGTACAATGAGCAGTTCTTC. The encoded protein is CASIGTGVYNEQFF.

This clonotype was picked up many times. The chain couples TRBV4-3 to TRBJ1-4, with TRBD1 matching 11 bases. The CDR3 spans 16 residues. V lost 3 bases, J lost 10 bases, and 10 bases stayed unmatched. In germline, CDR1 is LGHNA, CDR2 YSLEER. This chain's CDR3 is CASSHSFPDRGRKLFF. The CDR3 coding sequence is TGCGCCAGCAGCCACTCGTTTCCGGACAGGGGGCGAAAACTGTTTTTT.

Remarks on this clonotype: Being one base from a much bigger clone, this may be a read error. The chain's CDR3 is CASGVGTGSSYEQYF. DNA of the CDR3: TGTGCCAGCGGCGTAGGAACAGGGAGCTCCTACGAGCAGTACTTC. This rearrangement joins TRBV9 to TRBJ2-7; D might be TRBD1 (6 bases). The CDR3 is 15 amino acids. Germline V CDR1 and CDR2: SGDLS, YYNGEE.

Of note for this clonotype: One base away lies a much larger clone, so this may be a sequencing read error. J is TRBJ2-5 and V is TRBV4-1, with D maybe TRBD2 (7 bases). The germline CDR1 and CDR2 sequences are MGHRA and YSYEKL. The V end was cut by 1 base, the J end by 7 bases, with 19 bases between. The CDR3 has 16 residues. The CDR3 spells CASSQVVAGARGTQYF. The DNA of the CDR3 is TGCGCCAGCAGCCAAGTTGTGGCGGGGGCCCGCGGGACCCAGTACTTC.

This clonotype was recorded at least ten times. This chain links TRBV6-6 with TRBJ1-5, with D unclear. The CDR3 has 12 amino acids. V was pared by 10 bases and J by 3 bases, with 10 bases between. Germline lookup yields CDR1 MNHNY and CDR2 SVGAGI (reference sequence). The CDR3 region has the DNA TGTGCCACCAAATCCGACAATCAGCCCCAGCATTTT. Translated: CATKSDNQPQHF.

The chain employs TRBV14 and TRBJ1-2, with 7 bases matching TRBD1. From germline, CDR1 is SGHDN and CDR2 FVKESK. The J segment lost 2 bases and the V segment lost 0 bases, leaving 6 bases of the junction unmatched. The CDR3 length is 16 residues. The CDR3, as DNA: TGTGCCAGCAGCCAAGAAAACAGGGGTACCAACTATGGCTACACCTTC. Amino acid sequence: CASSQENRGTNYGYTF. Based on the CDR3 plus reference TRBV14 and TRBJ1-2, the full variable domain is EAGVTQFPSHSVIEKGQTVTLRCDPISGHDNLYWYRRVMGKEIKFLLHFVKESKQDESGMPNNRFLAERTGGTYSTLKVQPAELEDSGVYFCASSQENRGTNYGYTFGSGTRLTVV.

The V gene is TRBV7-9, the J gene TRBJ2-1; 7 positions match TRBD2. V was pared by 5 bases and J by 5 bases, with 6 bases of the junction left unmatched. This CDR3 contains 14 residues. From germline, CDR1 is SEHNR and CDR2 FQNEAQ (reference sequence). CDR3 amino acids: CASSDSGVDNEQFF. In nucleotides, the CDR3 is TGTGCCAGCAGCGACAGCGGGGTGGACAATGAGCAGTTCTTC.

Note on this clonotype: It may be a read error: a sequence one base away is much more abundant. The chain recombines TRBV4-1 with TRBJ2-5; no firm D call. Trimming left V 1 base short and J 2 bases short, with 11 bases between. The V gene's germline CDR1 is MGHRA and CDR2 YSYEKL. The CDR3 is 15 amino acids. DNA for the CDR3: TGCGCCAGCAGCCAAGTCGGTCGGCTTCAAGAGACCCAGTACTTC. Residues: CASSQVGRLQETQYF.

The table lists this clonotype with many counts. The chain has TRBV11-2 and TRBJ2-1; D is unclear. Trimming took 0 bases from V and 7 from J, leaving 16 bases between them. The CDR3 extends over 16 amino acids. Germline CDR1 and CDR2: SGHAT and FQNNGV. CDR3: CASSLETYRSDNEQFF. The CDR3 DNA reads TGTGCCAGCAGCTTAGAGACGTACCGCTCGGATAATGAGCAGTTCTTC.

This clonotype was seen more than once but under ten times. A much larger clone is a single base away; this may be a read error. This chain uses TRBV7-2 with TRBJ2-6, with 9 bases fitting TRBD1. Germline CDR1 reads SGHTA; CDR2 reads FQGNSA. This CDR3 is built from 18 residues. The V segment lost 4 bases and the J segment 2 bases; nucleotides outside the gene matches: 9. CDR3 nucleotide sequence: TGTGCCAGCAGCTCCGGGACAGGGCCTTCCACTGGGGCCAACGTCCTGACTTTC. Protein sequence: CASSSGTGPSTGANVLTF.

There are many counts of this clonotype. The genes are TRBV19 and TRBJ2-7, with D perhaps matching TRBD2 (5 bases). V lost 3 bases and J lost 7, with 10 bases in between. The CDR3 length is 12 residues. CDR1 and CDR2 (germline): LNHDA, SQIVND (reference sequence). In DNA form, the CDR3 reads TGTGCCAGTAGTATGGACTCGGGAGAGCAGTACTTC. Protein: CASSMDSGEQYF.

The table lists this clonotype with many counts. The chain joins TRBV9 to TRBJ1-2; D unresolved. The CDR3 runs to 18 residues. The germline CDR1 and CDR2 sequences are SGDLS and YYNGEE. V was cut by 4 bases and J by 2 bases, with 24 bases left in between. The CDR3 region is CASSPWAPGSRLNYGYTF. CDR3 sequence (DNA): TGTGCCAGCAGCCCCTGGGCCCCCGGGAGTAGATTGAACTATGGCTACACCTTC. The variable domain in full, with the rest retrieved from reference TRBV9 and TRBJ1-2, is DSGVTQTPKHLITATGQRVTLRCSPRSGDLSVYWYQQSLDQGLQFLIQYYNGEERAKGNILERFSAQQFPDLHSELNLSSLELGDSALYFCASSPWAPGSRLNYGYTFGSGTRLTVV.

This clonotype was recorded at least ten times. The chain joins TRBV5-6 to TRBJ1-1; D perhaps matches TRBD1 (5 bases). V lost 3 bases to trimming and J lost 2 bases, with 14 bases between them. CDR1 SGHDT and CDR2 YYEEEE come from the germline V gene. This CDR3 contains 15 residues. In DNA form, the CDR3 reads TGTGCCAGCAGCTGGGACGGCCGGGCAAACACTGAAGCTTTCTTT. Its protein is CASSWDGRANTEAFF.

This clonotype was counted at least ten times. The chain employs TRBV7-3 and TRBJ2-1, with 8 bases that match TRBD1. Trimming removed 3 bases from V and 8 bases from J; junction bases left unmatched: 0. The CDR3 runs to 12 residues. Looked up from germline, CDR1 is SGHTA and CDR2 is FQGTGA. This chain's CDR3 is CASSLTGDEQFF. The CDR3 bases are TGTGCCAGCAGCTTGACAGGGGATGAGCAGTTCTTC.